This T cell receptor (beta chain) stems from a study of CD39 and CD103 CD8 tumor-infiltrating T cells. Overall study findings and caveats: DP TIL clonotypes were rarely found in blood or uninvolved lymph node. Compared with DN, SP and blood memory CD8, DP TILs appeared more oligoclonal.

The CDR3 spans 13 residues. V was trimmed by 3 bases and J by 3 bases, leaving 6 bases between them. Germline CDR1 is SGHTA and CDR2 is FQGNSA. Sequenced by immunoSEQ multiplex PCR; TCRdb stores in-frame clones only, minus some. The table includes 3,500 to 5,500 clones, around two thirds detected once. Concerning this clone itself: No antigen is known for it.

T lymphocytes were negatively selected, with EpCAM beads added for tumor-infiltrating lymphocytes. Sorted memory CD8 cells were CD8+CD4-CD45RA-, regardless of CCR7. The sample comprised CD8+ T cells sorted from blood. Subset described: total memory CD8 T cells (CD45RA-CCR7+/-) from blood or uninvolved lymph node. This sequence originates from a human donor with head and neck squamous cell carcinoma. The chain carries TRBV7-2 and TRBJ2-1; D perhaps matches TRBD2 (5 bases). The CDR3 here is CASSLDFYNEQFF. In DNA form, the CDR3 reads TGTGCCAGCAGCTTGGACTTCTACAATGAGCAGTTCTTC.